This record looks at one T cell receptor (beta chain) sequence and its context. The antigen remains unidentified. This sample was included in a study of OX40 agonist ivuxolimab in advanced cancers. For the study at large: Treatment of patients was with ivuxolimab, an agonistic anti-OX40 (CD134) antibody. General study findings and limits: Partial responders treated at 0.1-3.0 mg/kg exhibited clonal expansion among the lowest measured.

Data came from immunoSEQ multiplex PCR; TCRdb stores just in-frame clones and leaves some out. The data hold tens of thousands of clones, with 85% to 90% observed a single time. Germline assignment: CDR1 MNHNS and CDR2 SASEGT. This CDR3 is 12 amino acids long. Germline trimming cut 8 bases from V and 6 bases from J; bases unmatched to any gene: 7. The receptor comes from an adult with an advanced solid tumor such as melanoma, head and neck, liver or kidney cancer. The V call is TRBV6-1, the J call TRBJ2-7; TRBD2 matches at 7 bases. The source was CD4+ or CD8+ T cells sorted from blood, collected in a trial of the OX40 agonist ivuxolimab. CDR3 DNA: TGTGCCAGCCCGGCGGGGGTGGGCGAGCAGTACTTC. Protein: CASPAGVGEQYF.